The text below deals with one T cell receptor beta chain. Germline assignment: CDR1 LNHDA and CDR2 SQIVND (reference sequence). V lost 8 bases to trimming and J lost 5 bases, with 11 bases between them. The CDR3 length is 12 residues. The data are from a study of blood T cell repertoires in COVID-19. Study-level background: Italy, Spain and the United States were the sources of the convalescent and acute COVID-19 samples. The analysed material was cDNA or gDNA that came from T cells, B-cell-depleted T cells, or PBMCs.

TCRdb's table, derived via immunoSEQ multiplex PCR, lists solely in-frame clones and lacks some. The profile shows under 300,000 clones, 65% to 85% of them singletons. Sequencing used peripheral blood. The origin of this receptor is a woman between 40 and 50 years old with active or convalescent COVID-19. V is TRBV19 and J is TRBJ2-3, with D possibly matching TRBD1 (6 bases). In nucleotides, the CDR3 is TGTGCCAGTCGTAAACAGGGAGATACGCAGTATTTT. Translated: CASRKQGDTQYF. Full variable domain (missing parts from reference TRBV19 and TRBJ2-3): DGGITQSPKYLFRKEGQNVTLSCEQNLNHDAMYWYRQDPGQGLRLIYYSQIVNDFQKGDIAEGYSVSREKKESFPLTVTSAQKNPTAFYLCASRKQGDTQYFGPGTRLTVL.